The 7 T cell receptor beta chains below come from one sample, sequenced in a study of Graves' ophthalmopathy and Graves' hyperthyroidism. Investigators amplified TCR beta CDR3 regions from RNA transcripts. The first-round RT-PCR employed HTBI primers together with the Qiagen OneStep RT-PCR kit. A multiplex PCR was then performed as the second round. MiXCR, run by TCRdb on the multiplex PCR reads, gives a single entry per CDR3 protein. The sample has about 370,000 distinct CDR3 sequences; roughly a sixth are singletons. Sequencing was carried out using peripheral blood. All receptors come from an adult woman with stable Graves' hyperthyroidism.

In this sample, this clonotype turned up many times. The J gene is TRBJ1-3, the V gene TRBV2; D gene uncertain. Between the trimmed V and J ends, which lost 6 bases and 4 bases, there was a span of 19 bases. This CDR3 contains 16 residues. The V gene's germline CDR1 is SNHLY and CDR2 FYNNEI. This chain's CDR3 is CASSDQVVSSGNTIYF. CDR3 coding DNA: TGTGCCAGCAGCGACCAAGTAGTTAGCTCCGGAAACACCATATATTTT.

This clonotype has only a few counts. The chain links TRBV4-1 to TRBJ2-2; a possible D gene is TRBD2 (6 bases). V dropped 4 bases and J dropped 0 bases, with 12 bases sitting between them. The CDR3 runs 16 residues. The germline CDR1 and CDR2 sequences are MGHRA and YSYEKL. CDR3 region: CASSRSGLSNTGELFF. CDR3 bases: TGCGCCAGCAGCCGATCGGGACTTTCGAACACCGGGGAGCTGTTTTTT.

This clonotype was seen ten or more times. This chain links TRBV7-2 with TRBJ1-1, with 7 bases matching TRBD1. This CDR3 is 15 amino acids long. After removal of 5 bases from V and 4 bases from J, the junction contained 10 bases not matched to a gene. Germline CDR1 reads SGHTA; CDR2 reads FQGNSA. The DNA of the CDR3 is TGTGCCAGCAGCCACCAACAGGGGATTGGCACTGAAGCTTTCTTT. Protein sequence: CASSHQQGIGTEAFF.

The sample holds many counts of this clonotype. The J gene is TRBJ1-1, the V gene TRBV2; D perhaps matches TRBD1 (5 bases). The CDR3 has 14 residues. The V end lost 6 bases, the J end lost 2 bases, and 13 bases lay between the germline ends. In germline, CDR1 is SNHLY, CDR2 FYNNEI. CDR3 DNA sequence: TGTGCCAGCAGGGGGGTGGGGATAAACACTGAAGCTTTCTTT. Encoded protein: CASRGVGINTEAFF.

The sample holds a few counts of this clonotype. V usage is TRBV9 and J usage is TRBJ2-5; D not resolved. Germline values: CDR1 SGDLS, CDR2 YYNGEE. Trimming cost V 0 bases and J 4 bases, with 13 bases left between them. The CDR3 is made up of 15 amino acids. The CDR3 nucleotides are TGTGCCAGCAGCGTAGGTAGGATACCCCGAGAGACCCAGTACTTC. As protein: CASSVGRIPRETQYF.

This clonotype was seen at least ten times. CDR3 sequence (DNA): TGTGCCAGCAGTGGGACATTTAGCAATCAGCCCCAGCATTTT. Translating gives CASSGTFSNQPQHF. The V gene is TRBV6-1, the J gene TRBJ1-5; a weak D match, TRBD1 (5 bases). Germline V CDR1 and CDR2: MNHNS, SASEGT. Deletions cut 4 bases from V and 0 bases from J, with 7 bases between. The CDR3 length is 14 residues.

A few counts support this clonotype. The chain combines TRBV5-1 with TRBJ2-7; 8 bases are a match to TRBD1. Germline V gene lookup returns CDR1 SGHRS and CDR2 YFSETQ. CDR3 length equals 14 residues. With V trimmed by 0 bases and J by 12 bases, 11 bases remained unmatched. The chain's CDR3 is CASSLGTGWQRWYF. The CDR3, as DNA: TGCGCCAGCAGCTTGGGGACAGGGTGGCAGCGTTGGTACTTC.